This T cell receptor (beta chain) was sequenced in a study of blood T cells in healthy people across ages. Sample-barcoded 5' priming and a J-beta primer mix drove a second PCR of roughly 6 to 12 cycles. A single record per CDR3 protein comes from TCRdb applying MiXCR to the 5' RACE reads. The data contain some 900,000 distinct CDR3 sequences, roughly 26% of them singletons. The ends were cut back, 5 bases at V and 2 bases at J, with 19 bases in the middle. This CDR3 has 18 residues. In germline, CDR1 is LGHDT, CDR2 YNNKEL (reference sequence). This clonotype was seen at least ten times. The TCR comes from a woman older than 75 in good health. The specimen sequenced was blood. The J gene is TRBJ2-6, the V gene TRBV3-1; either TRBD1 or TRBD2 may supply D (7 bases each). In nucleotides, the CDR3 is TGTGCCAGCAGCTTTCGACAGGGACTACTGACTGGGGCCAACGTCCTGACTTTC. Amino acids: CASSFRQGLLTGANVLTF.